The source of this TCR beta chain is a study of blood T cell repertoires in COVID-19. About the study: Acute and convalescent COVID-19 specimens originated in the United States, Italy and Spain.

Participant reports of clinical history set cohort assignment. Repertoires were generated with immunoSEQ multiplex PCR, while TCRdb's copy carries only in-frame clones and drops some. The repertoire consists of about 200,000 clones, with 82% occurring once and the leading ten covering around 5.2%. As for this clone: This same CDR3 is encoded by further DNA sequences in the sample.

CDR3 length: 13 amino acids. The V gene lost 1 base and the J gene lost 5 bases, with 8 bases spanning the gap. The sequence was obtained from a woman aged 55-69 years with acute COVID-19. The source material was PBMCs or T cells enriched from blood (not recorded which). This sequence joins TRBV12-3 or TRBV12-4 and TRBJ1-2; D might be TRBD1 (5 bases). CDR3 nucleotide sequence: TGTGCCAGCAGTTTAGGGACACTATATGGCTACACCTTC. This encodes CASSLGTLYGYTF.